Reported below is one TCR beta chain. Its antigen remains unidentified. V lost 3 bases and J 0 bases, leaving 15 bases between the germline ends. The germline V gene has CDR1 MNHNS and CDR2 SASEGT. CDR3 length: 17 amino acids. The sample is drawn from a study of OX40 agonist ivuxolimab in advanced cancers. The data were produced by immunoSEQ multiplex PCR, yet TCRdb's version contains in-frame clones alone and is incomplete. The data contain 100,000 or so clones, more than 75% of them seen just once; the ten biggest clones take up 0.65% to 0.85%. Study results and caveats: In the expanded peripheral T cells, antigen specificity was never determined.

Sequenced material: CD4+ or CD8+ T cells sorted from blood, taken in a trial of the OX40 agonist ivuxolimab. This clonotype was sampled from an adult with an advanced solid tumor such as melanoma, head and neck, liver or kidney cancer. The chain couples TRBV6-1 to TRBJ1-3; maybe TRBD1 (5 bases). In DNA, the CDR3 is TGTGCCAGCAGTGAGCCGGGACGACTACACTCTGGAAACACCATATATTTT. It is translated as CASSEPGRLHSGNTIYF.